This entry lists 17 T cell receptor beta chains sequenced from one sample in a study of tumor-infiltrating lymphocytes in primary liver carcinoma (dated by TCRdb to 2016 to 2017). Without any cell sorting, total RNA and DNA were co-extracted from approximately 22-30 mg of bulk tissue using the AllPrep DNA/RNA mini kit. The sample was run on an Illumina HiSeq 2500. TCRbeta-specific cDNA was reverse-transcribed from approximately 0.5 ug total RNA using a constant-region primer and ProtoScript II reverse transcriptase. Three nested multiplex PCR rounds, following a slightly modified ARM-PCR procedure, were used to build the TCRbeta libraries. Multiplex TRBV1-TRBV30 forward primers and a Cbeta reverse primer were used in the first two PCR rounds, each of which was run for around 10 cycles. Using fastp trimming at Q25 and MiXCR clonotype assembly, TCRdb reanalyzed the public sequencing data and kept in-frame beta chains. Rows merge per CDR3 protein into single entries with the most common DNA and genes. For this sample there are 65,000 to 80,000 distinct CDR3 sequences; about 72% appear just once. Of the sample, about a quarter falls within the top ten clones.

Material: liver tumor tissue from sampling region 4. The cell subset or site label, read with the paper, signifies: tumor region T4, right-lateral pole. The receptor source for this set is a man in his forties with primary liver carcinoma and hepatitis B virus infection.

Concerning this clonotype: At one end, the junction sequence differs from germline, possibly due to a read error. The rearrangement joins TRBV11-2 to TRBJ2-5, with D unresolved. This CDR3 has 13 amino acids. CDR1 and CDR2 (germline): SGHAT, FQNNGV. The CDR3 nucleotides are TGTGCCAGCATCTTAAGCGTCCAAGAGACCCAGTATTTC. It is translated as CASILSVQETQYF.

V and J are TRBV5-6 and TRBJ2-1, with 7 bases fitting TRBD1. The V and J ends lost 6 bases and 4 bases, in that order; junction bases with no gene match: 13. Per germline, CDR1 SGHDT and CDR2 YYEEEE. The CDR3 loop spans 16 amino acids. The CDR3 DNA reads as TGTGCCAGCAACCCAGTGGTAGGGGGCTCTTACAATGAGCAGTTCTTC. This codes for CASNPVVGGSYNEQFF.

This clonotype was recorded at least ten times. The chain employs TRBV10-2 and TRBJ2-1, with TRBD1 matching 7 bases. The CDR3 sequence is 16 residues long. Looked up from germline, CDR1 is WSHSY and CDR2 is SAAADI. Unmatched junction bases numbered 4, after V lost 2 bases and J lost 0 bases. The CDR3 here is CASSEPGQTSYNEQFF. CDR3 sequence (DNA): TGCGCCAGCAGTGAGCCGGGACAGACCTCCTACAATGAGCAGTTCTTC.

Ten or more counts support this clonotype. CDR3 region: CASSYAGVATQYF. The CDR3 nucleotides read TGTGCCAGCAGTTACGCCGGGGTGGCGACCCAGTACTTC. This chain uses TRBV6-5 with TRBJ2-5, with a weak D call TRBD2 (5 bases). V was pared by 2 bases and J by 7 bases, with 11 bases between. This CDR3 contains 13 residues. Germline V lookup: CDR1 MNHEY, CDR2 SVGAGI.

The table lists this clonotype with a few counts. With a much larger clone just one base away, this may be a read error. As the CDR3 is not closed by the conserved phenylalanine or tryptophan, this likely results from a read error. J is TRBJ2-1 and V is TRBV28, with no clear D. The length of the CDR3 is 11 residues. V was pared by 6 bases and J by 10 bases, with 10 bases between. Germline assignment: CDR1 MDHEN and CDR2 SYDVKM. CDR3 residues: CASSLEEEQFL. The CDR3 DNA reads TGTGCCAGCAGCCTTGAGGAAGAGCAGTTCCTC.

In the case of this clonotype: A read error is likely, as this CDR3 ends without the conserved phenylalanine or tryptophan. No DNA is shown, since the ends of the CDR3 on it are uncertain; the CDR3 is the one TCRdb lists. The J gene is TRBJ2-7, the V gene TRBV5-5. CDR1 and CDR2 (germline): SGHKS, YYEKEE (reference sequence). Counting both end residues, the CDR3 totals 13 amino acids. CDR3 sequence reads: CASSLGPSYEKYL.

Details on this clonotype: The final CDR3 position lacks the conserved phenylalanine or tryptophan, pointing to a likely read error. The DNA is omitted, as the CDR3 cannot be located on it reliably, and the CDR3 follows TCRdb's listing. V usage is TRBV2 and J usage is TRBJ1-1; TRBD1, the table's D call, was not compared with the DNA. CDR1 and CDR2 from the germline V gene are SNHLY and FYNNEI. With termini counted, the CDR3 has 14 amino acids. This CDR3 is CASEGQGVGTETFL.

This chain uses TRBV20-1 with TRBJ1-2; perhaps TRBD1 as D (6 bases). CDR1 is DFQATT, CDR2 SNEGSKA, per germline (reference sequence). The germline V and J ends were trimmed by 4 bases and 5 bases, with 8 bases remaining between them. CDR3 size: 11 residues. CDR3 nucleotides: TGCAGTGCTACCGGACAGTATGGCTACACCTTC. Translation: CSATGQYGYTF.

The chain recombines TRBV29-1 with TRBJ1-2; no firm D call. V was shortened by 4 bases and J by 5 bases, with 11 bases between the two germline ends. This CDR3 spans 12 amino acids. In germline, CDR1 is SQVTM, CDR2 ANQGSEA. The CDR3 DNA reads TGCAGCGTTGGACACGAGGGTTATGGCTACACCTTC. As protein: CSVGHEGYGYTF.

A note on this clonotype: Lacking the conserved final phenylalanine or tryptophan, this CDR3 likely reflects a read error. The limits of the CDR3 on the DNA are not certain, so only TCRdb's listed CDR3 is given. This sequence joins TRBV11-2 and TRBJ2-1; TRBD2 reflects the table's D call only, with no check against the DNA. Per the germline V gene, CDR1 is SGHAT and CDR2 is FQNNGV. The CDR3 totals 12 residues, both ends included. The CDR3 loop reads CASTLDRTSGFL.

Concerning this clonotype: This could be a read error, since a much larger clone is one nucleotide away. The CDR3 nucleotides are TGTGCCAGCGGCCTGGGTGAGCGGATCTACAATGAGCAGTTCTTC. This gives the protein CASGLGERIYNEQFF. V gene TRBV28 combines with J gene TRBJ2-1; weak D call: TRBD2 (5 bases). This CDR3 has 15 amino acids. Trimming took off 8 bases at V and 3 bases at J, with 17 bases between the two ends. Germline CDR1 reads MDHEN; CDR2 reads SYDVKM.

In its sample, this clonotype was seen a few times. This sequence may be a read error, since a much larger clone differs from it by one base. The gene calls are TRBV30 and TRBJ1-5; 8 nucleotides match TRBD1. CDR3 size: 15 residues. Germline CDR1 is GTSNPN and CDR2 is SVGIG (reference sequence). CDR3 nucleotide sequence: TGTGCCTGGAGTACTGACAGGGGAGGCAATCAGCTCCAGCATTTT. Amino acids: CAWSTDRGGNQLQHF.

Remarks on this clonotype: One end of the junction does not line up with germline, which may come from a read error. The chain combines TRBV11-2 with TRBJ2-1; D might be TRBD1 (6 bases). Germline V gene sequence: CDR1 SGHAT, CDR2 FQNNGV. This CDR3 is 15 amino acids long. The CDR3 bases are TGTGCCAGCGTACTAGGGGAACTCCGGGGACATAAGCAGCTCTTC. It specifies CASVLGELRGHKQLF.

This clonotype showed up many times. The chain combines TRBV6-6 with TRBJ2-5; 7 positions agree with TRBD1. Germline assignment: CDR1 MNHNY and CDR2 SVGAGI (reference sequence). The CDR3 consists of 14 residues. Losses at the gene ends were 4 bases for V and 5 bases for J; bases not matched to a gene: 7. The CDR3 loop is CASSLVTGIETQYF. The DNA for the CDR3 is TGTGCCAGCAGTTTGGTGACAGGGATCGAGACCCAGTACTTC.

Comments on this clonotype: At one end the junction does not follow the germline gene, possibly because of a read error. This rearrangement joins TRBV10-3 to TRBJ2-7; perhaps D is TRBD1 or TRBD2 (5 bases each). Germline V gene sequence: CDR1 ENHRY, CDR2 SYGVKD. The CDR3 extends over 14 amino acids. CDR3 protein: CAIRRGQSSYEQYF. The CDR3 coding sequence is TGTGCCATTAGACGGGGCCAGAGCTCCTACGAGCAATACTTC.

A word on this clonotype: At one end the junction does not follow the germline gene, possibly because of a read error. The chain recombines TRBV11-1 with TRBJ2-3, with a possible D match to TRBD2 (7 bases). Germline V gives CDR1 SGHAT, CDR2 FQDESV (reference sequence). The CDR3 has 13 amino acids. The CDR3 nucleotides are TGTGCCAACCCGTGGCGGGGGCGGGATACGCAATATTTT. This gives the protein CANPWRGRDTQYF.

This clonotype was counted many times. The chain couples TRBV4-1 to TRBJ2-2, with 9 bases that match TRBD2. J gave up 6 bases and V 4 bases, and 9 bases lay outside the gene matches. Germline CDR1 is MGHRA and CDR2 is YSYEKL. The CDR3 is 16 amino acids. The CDR3 sequence: CASSLLAGAGSGELFF. The CDR3 nucleotides are TGCGCCAGCAGCCTCTTAGCGGGAGCAGGGTCCGGGGAGCTGTTTTTT.